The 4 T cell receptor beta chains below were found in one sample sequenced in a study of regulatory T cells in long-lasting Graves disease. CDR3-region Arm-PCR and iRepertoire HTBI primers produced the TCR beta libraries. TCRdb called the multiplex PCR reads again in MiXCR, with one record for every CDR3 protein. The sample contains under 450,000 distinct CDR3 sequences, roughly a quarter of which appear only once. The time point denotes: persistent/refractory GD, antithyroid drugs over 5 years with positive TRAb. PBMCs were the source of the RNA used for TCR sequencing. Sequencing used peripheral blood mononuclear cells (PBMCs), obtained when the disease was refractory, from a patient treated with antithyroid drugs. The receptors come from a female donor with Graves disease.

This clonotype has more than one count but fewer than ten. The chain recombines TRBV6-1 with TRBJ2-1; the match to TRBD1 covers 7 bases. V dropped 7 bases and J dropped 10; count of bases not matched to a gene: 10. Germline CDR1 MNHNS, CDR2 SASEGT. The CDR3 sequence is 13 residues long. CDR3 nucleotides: TGTGCCAGCATAGGGCAGGGGGTTGTGGAGCAGTTCTTC. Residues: CASIGQGVVEQFF.

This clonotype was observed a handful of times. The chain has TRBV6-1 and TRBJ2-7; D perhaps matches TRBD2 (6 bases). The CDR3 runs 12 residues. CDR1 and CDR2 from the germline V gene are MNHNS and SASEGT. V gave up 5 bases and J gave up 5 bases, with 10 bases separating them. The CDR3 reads CASSHGSNEQYF. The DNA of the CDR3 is TGTGCCAGCAGTCACGGGAGCAACGAGCAGTACTTC.

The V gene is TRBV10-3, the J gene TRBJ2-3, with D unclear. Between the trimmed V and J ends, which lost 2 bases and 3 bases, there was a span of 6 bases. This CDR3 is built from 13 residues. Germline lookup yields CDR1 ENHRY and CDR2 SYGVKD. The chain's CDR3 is CAISEGGTDTQYF. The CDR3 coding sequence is TGTGCCATCAGTGAGGGTGGTACAGATACGCAGTATTTT.

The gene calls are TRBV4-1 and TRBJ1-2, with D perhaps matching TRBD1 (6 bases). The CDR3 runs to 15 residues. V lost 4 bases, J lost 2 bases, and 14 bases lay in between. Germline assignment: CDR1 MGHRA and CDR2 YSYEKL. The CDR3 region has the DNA TGCGCCAGCAGCCTACCGACAGGAACCAACTATGGCTACACCTTC. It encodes CASSLPTGTNYGYTF.